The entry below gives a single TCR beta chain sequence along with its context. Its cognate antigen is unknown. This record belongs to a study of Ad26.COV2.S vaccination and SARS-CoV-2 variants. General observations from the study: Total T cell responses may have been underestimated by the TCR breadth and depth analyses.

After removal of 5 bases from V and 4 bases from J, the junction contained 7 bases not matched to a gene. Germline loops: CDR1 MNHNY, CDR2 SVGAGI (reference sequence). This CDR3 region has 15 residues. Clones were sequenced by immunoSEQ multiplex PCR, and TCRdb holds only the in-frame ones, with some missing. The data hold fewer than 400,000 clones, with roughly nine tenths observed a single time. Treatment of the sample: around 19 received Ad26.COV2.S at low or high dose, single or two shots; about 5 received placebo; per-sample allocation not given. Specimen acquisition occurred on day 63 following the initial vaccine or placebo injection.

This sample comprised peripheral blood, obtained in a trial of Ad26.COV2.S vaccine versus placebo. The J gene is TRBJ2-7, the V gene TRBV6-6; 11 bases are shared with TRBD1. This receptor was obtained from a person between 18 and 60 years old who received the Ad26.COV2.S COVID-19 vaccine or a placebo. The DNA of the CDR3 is TGTGCCAGCAGTCCGCCGGGACAGGGGGGATACGAGCAGTACTTC. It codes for CASSPPGQGGYEQYF.